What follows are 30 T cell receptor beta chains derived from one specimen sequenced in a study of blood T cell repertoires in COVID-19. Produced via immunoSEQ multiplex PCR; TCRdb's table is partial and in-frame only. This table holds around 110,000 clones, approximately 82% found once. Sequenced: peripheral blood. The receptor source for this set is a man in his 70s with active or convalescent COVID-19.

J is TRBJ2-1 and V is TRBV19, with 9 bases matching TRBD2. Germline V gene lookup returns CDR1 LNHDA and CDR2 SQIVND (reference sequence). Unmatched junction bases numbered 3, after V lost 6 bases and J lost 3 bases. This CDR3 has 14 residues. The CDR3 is CASRAGGVYNEQFF. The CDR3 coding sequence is TGTGCCAGTAGGGCGGGAGGGGTCTACAATGAGCAGTTCTTC.

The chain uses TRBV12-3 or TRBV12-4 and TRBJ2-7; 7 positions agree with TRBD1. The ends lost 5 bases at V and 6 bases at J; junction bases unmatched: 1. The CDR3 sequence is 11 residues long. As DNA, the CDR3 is TGTGCCAGCAGTCGACAGGGCGAGCAGTACTTC. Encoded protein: CASSRQGEQYF.

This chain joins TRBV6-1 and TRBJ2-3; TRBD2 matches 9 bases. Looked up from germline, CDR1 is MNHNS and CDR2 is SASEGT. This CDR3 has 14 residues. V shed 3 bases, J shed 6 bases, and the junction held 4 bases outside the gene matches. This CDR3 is CASSEAGGRDTQYF. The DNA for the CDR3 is TGTGCCAGCAGTGAGGCGGGGGGGCGGGATACGCAGTATTTT.

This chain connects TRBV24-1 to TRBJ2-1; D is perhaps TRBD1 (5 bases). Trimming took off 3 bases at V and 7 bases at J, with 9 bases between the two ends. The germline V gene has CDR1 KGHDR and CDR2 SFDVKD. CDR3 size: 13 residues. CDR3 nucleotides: TGTGCCACCAGTGATGAACAGGAGAATGAGCAGTTCTTC. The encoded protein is CATSDEQENEQFF.

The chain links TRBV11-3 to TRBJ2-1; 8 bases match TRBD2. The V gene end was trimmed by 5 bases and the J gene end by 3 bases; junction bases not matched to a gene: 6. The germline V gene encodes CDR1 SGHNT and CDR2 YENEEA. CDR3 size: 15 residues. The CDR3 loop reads CASSPRGGGYNEQFF. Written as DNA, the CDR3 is TGTGCCAGCAGCCCTCGGGGGGGCGGCTACAATGAGCAGTTCTTC.

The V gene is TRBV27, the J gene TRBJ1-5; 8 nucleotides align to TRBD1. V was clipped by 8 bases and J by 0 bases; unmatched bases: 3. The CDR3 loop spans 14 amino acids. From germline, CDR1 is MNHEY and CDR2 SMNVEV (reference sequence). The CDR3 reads CASGDRYSNQPQHF. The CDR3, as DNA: TGTGCCAGCGGGGACAGGTATAGCAATCAGCCCCAGCATTTT.

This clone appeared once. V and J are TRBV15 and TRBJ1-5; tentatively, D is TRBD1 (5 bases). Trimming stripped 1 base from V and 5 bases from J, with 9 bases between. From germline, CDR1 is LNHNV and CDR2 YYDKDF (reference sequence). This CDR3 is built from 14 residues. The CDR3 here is CATSRGGWDQPQHF. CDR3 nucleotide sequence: TGTGCCACCAGCAGAGGGGGCTGGGATCAGCCCCAGCATTTT.

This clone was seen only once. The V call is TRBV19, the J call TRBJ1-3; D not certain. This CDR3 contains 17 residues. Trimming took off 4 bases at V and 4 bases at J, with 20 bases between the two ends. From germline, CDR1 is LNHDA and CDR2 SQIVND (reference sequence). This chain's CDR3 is CASSNSGSTTKGNTIYF. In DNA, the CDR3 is TGTGCCAGTAGTAACTCCGGGTCTACCACGAAGGGAAACACCATATATTTT.

CDR3 sequence reads: CASSLEPVETQYF. CDR3 DNA sequence: TGTGCCAGCAGTTTAGAACCGGTTGAGACCCAGTACTTC. V and J are TRBV12-3 or TRBV12-4 and TRBJ2-5, with D unresolved. The CDR3 runs to 13 residues. Trimming left V 1 base short and J 5 bases short, with 8 bases between.

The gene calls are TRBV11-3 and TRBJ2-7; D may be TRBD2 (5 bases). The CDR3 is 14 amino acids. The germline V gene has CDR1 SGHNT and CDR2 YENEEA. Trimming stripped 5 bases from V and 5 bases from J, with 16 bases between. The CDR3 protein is CASSRRRTPHEQYF. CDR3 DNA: TGTGCCAGCAGCCGTCGGAGGACGCCTCACGAGCAGTACTTC.

For the CDR3, the DNA is TGTGCCAGCTCACCCGCCCTAGGCGGGTACGAGCAGTACTTC. Its translation: CASSPALGGYEQYF. The chain carries TRBV18 and TRBJ2-7; the D gene is possibly TRBD2 (5 bases). CDR1 and CDR2 (germline): KGHSH, LQKENI. V was shortened by 3 bases and J by 4 bases, with 13 bases between the two germline ends. There are 14 residues in the CDR3.

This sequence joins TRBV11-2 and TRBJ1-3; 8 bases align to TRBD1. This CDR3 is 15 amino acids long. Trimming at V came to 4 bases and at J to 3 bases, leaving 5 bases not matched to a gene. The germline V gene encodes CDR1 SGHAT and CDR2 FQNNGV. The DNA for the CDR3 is TGTGCCAGCAGCTCACACAGGGGGATTGGAAACACCATATATTTT. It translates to CASSSHRGIGNTIYF.

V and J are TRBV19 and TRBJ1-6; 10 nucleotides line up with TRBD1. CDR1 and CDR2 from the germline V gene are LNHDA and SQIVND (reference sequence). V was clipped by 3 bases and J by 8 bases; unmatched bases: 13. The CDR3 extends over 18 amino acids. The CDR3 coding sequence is TGTGCCAGTAGTATTCACCTACCGCGACAGGGGGCGTATTCACCCCTCCACTTT. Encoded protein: CASSIHLPRQGAYSPLHF.

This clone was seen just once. CDR3 nucleotides: TGTGCCAGTAGTATAGGGGCAGGGCGTGAAAAACTGTTTTTT. It specifies CASSIGAGREKLFF. V is TRBV19 and J is TRBJ1-4; D is possibly TRBD1 (5 bases). The CDR3 is 14 residues long. With 1 base removed from V and 7 bases from J, the gap between germline ends came to 10 bases. Germline V gene lookup returns CDR1 LNHDA and CDR2 SQIVND (reference sequence).

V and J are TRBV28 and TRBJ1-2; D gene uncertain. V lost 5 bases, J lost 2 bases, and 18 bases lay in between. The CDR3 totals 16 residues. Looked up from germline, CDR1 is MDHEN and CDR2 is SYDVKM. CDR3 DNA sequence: TGTGCCAGCAGTCCAACGCTCTCAGGTGTGAACTATGGCTACACCTTC. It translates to CASSPTLSGVNYGYTF.

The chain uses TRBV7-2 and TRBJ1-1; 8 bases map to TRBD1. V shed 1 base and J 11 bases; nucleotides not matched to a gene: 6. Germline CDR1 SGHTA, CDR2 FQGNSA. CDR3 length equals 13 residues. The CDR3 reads CASSLVQGAGAFF. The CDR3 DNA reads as TGTGCCAGCAGCTTAGTCCAGGGGGCGGGGGCTTTCTTT. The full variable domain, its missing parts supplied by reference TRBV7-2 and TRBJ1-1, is GAGVSQSPSNKVTEKGKDVELRCDPISGHTALYWYRQSLGQGLEFLIYFQGNSAPDKSGLPSDRFSAERTGGSVSTLTIQRTQQEDSAVYLCASSLVQGAGAFFGQGTRLTVV.

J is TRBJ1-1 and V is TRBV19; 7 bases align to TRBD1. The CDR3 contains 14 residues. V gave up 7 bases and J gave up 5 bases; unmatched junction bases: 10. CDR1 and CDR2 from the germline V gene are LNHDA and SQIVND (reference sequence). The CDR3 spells CASTMVGGETEAFF. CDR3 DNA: TGTGCCAGTACCATGGTAGGGGGCGAAACTGAAGCTTTCTTT.

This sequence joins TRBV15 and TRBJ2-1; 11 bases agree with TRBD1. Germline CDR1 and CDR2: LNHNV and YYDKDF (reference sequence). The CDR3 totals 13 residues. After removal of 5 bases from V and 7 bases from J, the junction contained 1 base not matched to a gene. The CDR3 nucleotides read TGTGCCACCAGCGGGACAGGGGGTAATGAGCAGTTCTTC. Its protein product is CATSGTGGNEQFF.

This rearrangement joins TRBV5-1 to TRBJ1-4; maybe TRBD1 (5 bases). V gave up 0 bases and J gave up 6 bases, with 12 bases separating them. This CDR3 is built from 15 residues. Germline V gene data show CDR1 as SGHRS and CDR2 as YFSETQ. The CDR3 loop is CASSLGPGGDEKLFF. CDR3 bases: TGCGCCAGCAGCTTGGGCCCGGGAGGGGATGAAAAACTGTTTTTT.

The CDR3: CATSDAQGTSGNEQFF. DNA of the CDR3: TGTGCCACCAGTGATGCACAGGGGACTAGCGGTAATGAGCAGTTCTTC. This sequence joins TRBV24-1 and TRBJ2-1; the match to TRBD2 covers 11 bases. CDR3 length: 16 amino acids. Looked up from germline, CDR1 is KGHDR and CDR2 is SFDVKD. Trimming took 3 bases from V and 7 from J; bases not matched to a gene: 7.

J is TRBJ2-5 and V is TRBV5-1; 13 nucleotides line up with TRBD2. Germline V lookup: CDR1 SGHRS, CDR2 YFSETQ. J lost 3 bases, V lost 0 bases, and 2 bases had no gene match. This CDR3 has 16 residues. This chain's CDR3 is CASSLGLAGGEETQYF. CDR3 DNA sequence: TGCGCCAGCAGCTTGGGACTAGCGGGGGGTGAAGAGACCCAGTACTTC.

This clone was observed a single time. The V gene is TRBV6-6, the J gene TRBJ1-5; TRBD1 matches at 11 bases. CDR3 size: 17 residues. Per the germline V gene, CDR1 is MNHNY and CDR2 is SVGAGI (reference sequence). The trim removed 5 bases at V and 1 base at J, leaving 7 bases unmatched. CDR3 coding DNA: TGTGCCAGCAGTCCCACCCGGACAGGGGGCAGCAATCAGCCCCAGCATTTT. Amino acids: CASSPTRTGGSNQPQHF.

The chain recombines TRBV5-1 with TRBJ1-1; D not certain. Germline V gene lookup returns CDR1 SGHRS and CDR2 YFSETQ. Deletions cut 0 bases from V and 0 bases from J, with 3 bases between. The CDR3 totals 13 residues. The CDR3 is CASSLAVNTEAFF. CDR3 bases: TGCGCCAGCAGCTTGGCCGTGAACACTGAAGCTTTCTTT. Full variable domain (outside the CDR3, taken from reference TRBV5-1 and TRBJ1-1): KAGVTQTPRYLIKTRGQQVTLSCSPISGHRSVSWYQQTPGQGLQFLFEYFSETQRNKGNFPGRFSGRQFSNSRSEMNVSTLELGDSALYLCASSLAVNTEAFFGQGTRLTVV.

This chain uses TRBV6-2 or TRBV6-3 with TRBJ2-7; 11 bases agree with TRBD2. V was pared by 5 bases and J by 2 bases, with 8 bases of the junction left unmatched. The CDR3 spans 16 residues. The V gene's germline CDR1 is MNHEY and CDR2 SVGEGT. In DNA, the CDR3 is TGTGCCAGCAGTCCCGGGACTAGCGGACGTCCCTACGAGCAGTACTTC. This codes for CASSPGTSGRPYEQYF.

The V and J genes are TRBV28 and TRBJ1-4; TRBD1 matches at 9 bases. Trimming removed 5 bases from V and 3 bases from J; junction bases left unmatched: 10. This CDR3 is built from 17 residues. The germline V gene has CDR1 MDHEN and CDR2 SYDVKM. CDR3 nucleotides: TGTGCCAGCAGTACCTGGACAGGGGCAGGGTCTAATGAAAAACTGTTTTTT. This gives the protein CASSTWTGAGSNEKLFF.

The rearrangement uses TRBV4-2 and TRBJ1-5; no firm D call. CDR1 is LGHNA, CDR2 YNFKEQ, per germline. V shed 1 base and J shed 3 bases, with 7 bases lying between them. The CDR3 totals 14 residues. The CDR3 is CASSQVQYNQPQHF. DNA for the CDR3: TGTGCCAGCAGCCAAGTACAGTACAATCAGCCCCAGCATTTT.

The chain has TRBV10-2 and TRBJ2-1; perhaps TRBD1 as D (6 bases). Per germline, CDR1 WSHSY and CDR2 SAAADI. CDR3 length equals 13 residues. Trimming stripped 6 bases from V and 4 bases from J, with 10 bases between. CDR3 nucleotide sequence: TGCGCCAGCAGGGGGGCTCGTTACAATGAGCAGTTCTTC. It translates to CASRGARYNEQFF.

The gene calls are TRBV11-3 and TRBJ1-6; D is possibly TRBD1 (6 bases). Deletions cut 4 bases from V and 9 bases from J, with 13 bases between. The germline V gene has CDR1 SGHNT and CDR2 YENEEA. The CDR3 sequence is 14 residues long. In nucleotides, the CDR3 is TGTGCCAGCAGCTCAGGACAGTCTGGTTCACCCCTCCACTTT. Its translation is CASSSGQSGSPLHF.

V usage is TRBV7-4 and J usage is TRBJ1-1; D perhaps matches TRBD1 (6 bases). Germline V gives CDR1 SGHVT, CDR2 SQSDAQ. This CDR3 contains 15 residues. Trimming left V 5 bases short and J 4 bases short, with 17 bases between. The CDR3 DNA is TGTGCCAGCAGCGGATACAGGGAGGGGATCACTGAAGCTTTCTTT. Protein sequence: CASSGYREGITEAFF.

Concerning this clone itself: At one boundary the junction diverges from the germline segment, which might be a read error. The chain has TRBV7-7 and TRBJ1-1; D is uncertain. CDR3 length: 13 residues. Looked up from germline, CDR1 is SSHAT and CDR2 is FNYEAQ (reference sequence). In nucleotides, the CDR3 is TGTGCTAGCAGCTTAGCCCGGAACACTGAAGCTTTCTTT. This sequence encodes CASSLARNTEAFF.